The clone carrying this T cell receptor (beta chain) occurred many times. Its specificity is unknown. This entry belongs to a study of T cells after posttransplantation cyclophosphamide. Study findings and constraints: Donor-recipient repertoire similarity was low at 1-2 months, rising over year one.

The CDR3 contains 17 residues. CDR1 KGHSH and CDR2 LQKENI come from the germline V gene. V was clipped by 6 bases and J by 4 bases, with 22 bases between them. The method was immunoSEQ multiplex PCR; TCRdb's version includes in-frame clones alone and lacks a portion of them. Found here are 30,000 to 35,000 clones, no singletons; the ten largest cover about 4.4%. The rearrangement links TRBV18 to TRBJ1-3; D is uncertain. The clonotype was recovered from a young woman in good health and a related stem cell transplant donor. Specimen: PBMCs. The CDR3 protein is CASSPHHLAGVGNTIYF. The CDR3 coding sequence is TGTGCCAGCTCCCCTCACCATTTGGCCGGGGTCGGAAACACCATATATTTT.